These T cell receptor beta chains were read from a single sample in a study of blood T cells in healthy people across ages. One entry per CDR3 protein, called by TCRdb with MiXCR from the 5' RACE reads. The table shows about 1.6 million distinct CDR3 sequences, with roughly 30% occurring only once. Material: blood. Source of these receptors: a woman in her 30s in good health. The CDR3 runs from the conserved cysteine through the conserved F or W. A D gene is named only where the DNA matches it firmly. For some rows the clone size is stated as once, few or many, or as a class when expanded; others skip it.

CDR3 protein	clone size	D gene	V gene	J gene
CATALQGLEKLFF	.	TRBD1	TRBV6-1	TRBJ1-4
CSARDGTKPTGNTEAFF	.	.	TRBV20-1	TRBJ1-1
CASRLLAGVGNEQFF	.	TRBD2	TRBV27	TRBJ2-1
CASTTSGDYTDTQYF	.	TRBD2	TRBV6-6	TRBJ2-3
CASSPVSHQPQHF	.	.	TRBV11-2	TRBJ1-5
CASSPDRGSGANVLTF	few	TRBD1	TRBV5-1	TRBJ2-6
CASSGTVVETQYF	.	.	TRBV4-2	TRBJ2-5
CASSEGGKRETQYF	.	.	TRBV2	TRBJ2-5
CARSGPTDTDTQYF	.	.	TRBV30	TRBJ2-3
CASSYARTGAYEQYF	.	TRBD1	TRBV6-5	TRBJ2-7
CASSPALGPRSGYTF	.	.	TRBV28	TRBJ1-2
CASSLGSGTITGEQFF	.	TRBD2	TRBV7-2	TRBJ2-1
CASSPTGNTSPLHF	.	.	TRBV12-3/TRBV12-4	TRBJ1-6
CSASLGSGVNTDTQYF	.	TRBD2	TRBV20-1	TRBJ2-3
CSASRQVEEQYF	few	.	TRBV20-1	TRBJ2-4
CSAQRGGYEQYF	.	TRBD2	TRBV20-1	TRBJ2-7
CASQLAGVYEQYF	.	TRBD2	TRBV5-1	TRBJ2-7
CVSSLATPGNMYNEQFF	.	.	TRBV7-6	TRBJ2-1
CASRTTGDQETQYF	.	TRBD1	TRBV12-3/TRBV12-4	TRBJ2-5
CASTESSAGTQYF	few	.	TRBV10-2	TRBJ2-5
CASRTTGGKSYEQYF	.	TRBD1	TRBV25-1	TRBJ2-7
CASSLSLTGTMGETQYF	.	.	TRBV28	TRBJ2-5
CASSVAFAHRTGELFF	.	.	TRBV9	TRBJ2-2
CASSFGQNSYEQYF	many	.	TRBV6-6	TRBJ2-7
CANRLAGRGGETQYF	.	.	TRBV3-1	TRBJ2-5
CASSQAVLAGGSQETQYF	.	TRBD2	TRBV4-1	TRBJ2-5
CASSPIRGRVQYF	.	TRBD1	TRBV7-9	TRBJ2-3
CSVLRGDRSYEQYF	many	TRBD2	TRBV29-1	TRBJ2-7
CSAREGVDTQYF	.	.	TRBV20-1	TRBJ2-3
CAWSISGEQYF	.	.	TRBV30	TRBJ2-4
CASSLGGGNEQFF	many	TRBD2	TRBV7-3	TRBJ2-1
CSARALPGGHQPQHF	.	TRBD1	TRBV20-1	TRBJ1-5
CASSLRGPGANVLTF	many	.	TRBV5-4	TRBJ2-6
CSAQGQGAQPQHF	.	TRBD1	TRBV20-1	TRBJ1-5
CASSADTEAFF	many	.	TRBV6-2/TRBV6-3	TRBJ1-1
CASSIGTSQETQYF	.	.	TRBV5-4	TRBJ2-5
CASSPWTSLTINEQFF	.	TRBD2	TRBV7-2	TRBJ2-1
CSARGQGGEQYF	many	TRBD1	TRBV20-1	.
CASSLLRAGATEAFF	.	.	TRBV7-9	TRBJ1-1
CASSLMGQGVHEQYF	.	TRBD1	TRBV7-9	TRBJ2-7
CASSSPMKQGADTEAFF	.	TRBD1	TRBV11-2	TRBJ1-1
CASSVRTGFRTDTQYF	.	TRBD1	TRBV6-4	TRBJ2-3
CSARGFAGSYEQYF	many	.	TRBV20-1	TRBJ2-7
CASSLTPGSRTDTQYF	.	.	TRBV19	TRBJ2-3
CASRGTATDTQYF	few	TRBD1	TRBV6-1	TRBJ2-3
CASSLAVTTDAQYF	.	.	TRBV12-3/TRBV12-4	TRBJ2-3
CASSPPVATNEKLFF	.	.	TRBV18	TRBJ1-4
CSARGHPSDGYTF	.	.	TRBV20-1	TRBJ1-2
CASSSYDRLGYEQYF	few	.	TRBV21-1	.
CSAFTSGLTYEQYF	.	TRBD2	TRBV20-1	TRBJ2-7
CASRSGGGGYTF	few	.	TRBV27	TRBJ1-2
CASSYVSGGSTDTQYF	.	TRBD2	TRBV6-6	TRBJ2-3
CASSYGRDLQETQYF	.	.	TRBV6-6	TRBJ2-5